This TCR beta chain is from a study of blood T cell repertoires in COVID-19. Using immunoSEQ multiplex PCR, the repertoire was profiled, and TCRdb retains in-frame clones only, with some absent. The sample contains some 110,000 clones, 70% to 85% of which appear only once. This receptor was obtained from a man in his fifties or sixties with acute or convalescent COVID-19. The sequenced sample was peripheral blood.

CDR3 region: CASSRRDRGPEGYTF. The CDR3 nucleotides read TGCGCCAGCAGTCGCCGGGACAGGGGGCCGGAAGGCTACACCTTC. The chain employs TRBV5-1 and TRBJ1-2, with 12 bases fitting TRBD1. The CDR3 runs 15 residues. The V segment lost 5 bases and the J segment 8 bases; nucleotides outside the gene matches: 10. The germline gives CDR1 SGHRS, CDR2 YFSETQ. Complete variable domain (other parts from reference TRBV5-1 and TRBJ1-2): KAGVTQTPRYLIKTRGQQVTLSCSPISGHRSVSWYQQTPGQGLQFLFEYFSETQRNKGNFPGRFSGRQFSNSRSEMNVSTLELGDSALYLCASSRRDRGPEGYTFGSGTRLTVV.